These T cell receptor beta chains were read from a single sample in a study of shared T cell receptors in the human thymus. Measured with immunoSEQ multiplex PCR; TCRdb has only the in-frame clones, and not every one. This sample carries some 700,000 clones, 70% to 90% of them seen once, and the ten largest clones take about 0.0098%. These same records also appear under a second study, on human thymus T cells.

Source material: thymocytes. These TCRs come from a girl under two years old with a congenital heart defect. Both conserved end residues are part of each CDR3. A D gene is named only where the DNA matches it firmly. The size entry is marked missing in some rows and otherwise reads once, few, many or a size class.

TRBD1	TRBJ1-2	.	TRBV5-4	TGTGCCAGCAGCCGGGGGGACAGGGGATCTTTCTATGGCTACACCTTC	CASSRGDRGSFYGYTF
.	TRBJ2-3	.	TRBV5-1	TGCGCCAGCAGCTTGGTGGCAGGGGGGCTTATAGATACGCAGTATTTT	CASSLVAGGLIDTQYF
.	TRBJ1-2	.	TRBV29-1	TGCAGCGTCGTAACCGAGAGGGGGAGTGGCTACACCTTC	CSVVTERGSGYTF
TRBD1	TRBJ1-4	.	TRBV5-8	TGTGCCAGCAGCCCACAGACAGGGGTGAGGACTAATGAAAAACTGTTTTTT	CASSPQTGVRTNEKLFF
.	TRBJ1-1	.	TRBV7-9	TGTGCCAGCAGCTTAGGTTTGGGGGGGACTGAAGCTTTCTTT	CASSLGLGGTEAFF
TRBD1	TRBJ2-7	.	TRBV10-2	TGCGCCAGCAAGGACAGGCGGTACTACGAGCAGTACTTC	CASKDRRYYEQYF
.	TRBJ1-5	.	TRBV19	TGTGCCAGTAGTATAGTACTGCGGGGATACAATCAGCCCCAGCATTTT	CASSIVLRGYNQPQHF
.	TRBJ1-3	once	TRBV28	TGTGCCAGCAGCCGATGCGCGGAATCCTCTGGAAACACCATATATTTT	CASSRCAESSGNTIYF
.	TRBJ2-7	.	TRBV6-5	TGTGCCAGCAGCCGGGGGCAGGGGAGGGACGAGCAGTACTTC	CASSRGQGRDEQYF
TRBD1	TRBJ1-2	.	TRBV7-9	TGTGCCAGCAGCTTAGTCACGAGGGCCAGGGGGTACTATGGCTACACCTTC	CASSLVTRARGYYGYTF
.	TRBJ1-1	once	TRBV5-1	TGCGCCAGCAGCTTGGCAGGTTATACTGACGGGGGTGAAGCTTTCTTT	CASSLAGYTDGGEAFF
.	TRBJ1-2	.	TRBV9	TGTGCCAGCAGCGTAGAGGCAGGGCTGGTGGATGGCTACACCTTC	CASSVEAGLVDGYTF
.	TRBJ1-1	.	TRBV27	TGTGCCAGCAGTTTCGGGGCAGGGGTGGTGTTCAGGCGCCAAGGCACTGAAGCTTTCTTT	CASSFGAGVVFRRQGTEAFF
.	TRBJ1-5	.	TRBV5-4	TGTGCCTTGAGGCGCGGCAGGGCGTTCAATCAGCCCCAGCATTTT	CALRRGRAFNQPQHF
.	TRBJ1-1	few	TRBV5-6	TGTGCCAGCAGCTTAATACGCGCCACTGAAGCTTTCTTT	CASSLIRATEAFF
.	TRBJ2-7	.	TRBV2	TGTGCCAGCAGTGAAGCGCTTGTACGGGAAAGGTACTTC	CASSEALVRERYF
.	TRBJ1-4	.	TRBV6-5	TGTGCCAGCAGTTCCATTGGGGCTTGGGGTGAAAAACTGTTTTTT	CASSSIGAWGEKLFF
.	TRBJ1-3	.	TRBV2	TGTGCCCACTGCGGCGGGGGAAGGGCTGGAAACACCATATATTTT	CAHCGGGRAGNTIYF
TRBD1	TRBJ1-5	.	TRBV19	TGTGCCAGTAGTATAACAGGGGGAGCGTATAGCAATCAGCCCCAGCATTTT	CASSITGGAYSNQPQHF
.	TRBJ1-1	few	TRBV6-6	TGTGCCAGCAGTTTCGAGCGGGCCAGGGCATCGTCGAAAGCTTTCTTT	CASSFERARASSKAFF
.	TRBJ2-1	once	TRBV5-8	TGTGCCAGCAGCCCGATGCGACAGGATTACAATGAGCAGTTCTTC	CASSPMRQDYNEQFF
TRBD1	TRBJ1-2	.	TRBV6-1	TGTGCCAGCAGTGGATCGCAGGGGGCAGGAACACCAGGTGGCTACACCTTC	CASSGSQGAGTPGGYTF
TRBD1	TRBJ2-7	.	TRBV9	TGTGCCAGCAGCCCCCGGACAGGGAACGAGCAGTACTTC	CASSPRTGNEQYF
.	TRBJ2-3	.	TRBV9	TGTGCCAGCAGCGTACTTCCCCTGGGGGGGGCGGGGCGAGACTCAGATACGCAGTATTTT	CASSVLPLGGAGRDSDTQYF
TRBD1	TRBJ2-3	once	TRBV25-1	TGTGCCAGCAGTGAACAGACAGGGGCCAGCACAGATACGCAGTATTTT	CASSEQTGASTDTQYF
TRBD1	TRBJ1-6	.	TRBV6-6	TGTGCCAGCAGTTGGACAGGGGGCTTTAATTCACCCCTCCACTTT	CASSWTGGFNSPLHF
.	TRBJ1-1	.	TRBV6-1	TGTGCCAGCAGTAAACTCGGGGGGGGAAACACTGAAGCTTTCTTT	CASSKLGGGNTEAFF
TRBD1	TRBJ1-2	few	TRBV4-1	TGCGCCAGCAGCCAAGTAGAAGACCCGACAGGGTCTTGTTATGGCTACACCTTC	CASSQVEDPTGSCYGYTF
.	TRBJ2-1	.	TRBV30	TGTGCCTGGAGTCGGCGCGGTGAGCAGTTCTTC	CAWSRRGEQFF
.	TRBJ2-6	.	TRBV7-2	TGTGCCAGCAGCCTACCCGGGACAAGCTCTGGGGCCAACGTCCTGACTTTC	CASSLPGTSSGANVLTF
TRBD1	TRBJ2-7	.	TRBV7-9	TGTGCCAGCAGCAAAACAGGGGGCAACTACGAGCAGTACTTC	CASSKTGGNYEQYF
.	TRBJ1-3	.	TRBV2	TGTGCCTACGAACGACGGGATAGCAACACCATATATTTT	CAYERRDSNTIYF
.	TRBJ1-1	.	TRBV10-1	TGCGCCAGCAGTGAGACAGCCATGAACACTGAAGCTTTCTTT	CASSETAMNTEAFF
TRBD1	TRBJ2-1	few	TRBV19	TGTGCCAGTAGTAGGTTAGGACAGGGGCTCAATGAGCAGTTCTTC	CASSRLGQGLNEQFF
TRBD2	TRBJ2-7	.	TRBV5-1	TGCGCCAGCAGCGGGACTAGGAGGACCTACGAGCAGTACTTC	CASSGTRRTYEQYF
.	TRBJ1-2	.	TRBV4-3	TGCGCCAGCAGCCAAGATTCTTTTTCCCAGACAGATTTTAACTATGGCTACACCTTC	CASSQDSFSQTDFNYGYTF
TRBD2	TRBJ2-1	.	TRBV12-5	TGTGCTAGTGGTTTGGTGAAACCTAGCGGGGGATACAATGAGCAGTTCTTC	CASGLVKPSGGYNEQFF
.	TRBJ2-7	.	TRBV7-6	TGTGCCAGCAGCTTAAGGACAGATGTCTCCTACGAGCAGTACTTC	CASSLRTDVSYEQYF
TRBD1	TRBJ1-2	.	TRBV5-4	TGTGCCAGCAGCTCACCGGGACAGGGGAGAGGTGGCTACACCTTC	CASSSPGQGRGGYTF
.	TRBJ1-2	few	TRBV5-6	TGTGCCAGCAGCTTGGCCCCCCGGGGGGCAGGGTGGGGATATGGCTACACCTTC	CASSLAPRGAGWGYGYTF
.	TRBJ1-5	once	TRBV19	TGTGCCAGTAGTATAGATTGGCATCCCTCCGGGACACACAAACCTACAAATCAGCCCCAGCATTTT	CASSIDWHPSGTHKPTNQPQHF
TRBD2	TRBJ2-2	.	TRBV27	TGTGCCAGCAGTCCCCTTAAAAGCTCGGTAGCGGGGGGGCCCACCGGGGAGCTGTTTTTT	CASSPLKSSVAGGPTGELFF
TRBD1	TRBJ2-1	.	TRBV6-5	TGTGCCATGGGGACAGGAACCTACAATGAGCAGTTCTTC	CAMGTGTYNEQFF
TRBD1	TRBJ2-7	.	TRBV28	TGTGCCAGCAGTGCGGACAGGGGGGTGTACGAGCAGTACTTC	CASSADRGVYEQYF
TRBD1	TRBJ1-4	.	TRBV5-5	TGTGCCAGCAGTCGGGACAGGAGCAATGAAAAACTGTTTTTT	CASSRDRSNEKLFF